This entry lists 29 T cell receptor beta chains sequenced from one sample in a study of identical twins. TCRdb passed the 5' RACE reads through MiXCR, listing each CDR3 protein once. The sample comprises hundreds of thousands of distinct CDR3 sequences, around 15% of which are singletons, and approximately 8.8% rests with the top ten. The sample consisted of memory (CD45RO+) T cells sorted from blood. Receptors were obtained from a young woman in good health.

This clonotype was counted only a few times. V gene TRBV20-1 combines with J gene TRBJ1-1; D is possibly TRBD1 (5 bases). Germline V gives CDR1 DFQATT, CDR2 SNEGSKA (reference sequence). The length of the CDR3 is 14 residues. V lost 6 bases and J 0 bases, leaving 14 bases between the germline ends. The CDR3: CSARPGTVNTEAFF. In DNA, the CDR3 is TGCAGTGCCCGACCCGGGACGGTGAACACTGAAGCTTTCTTT.

The chain is built from TRBV7-3 and TRBJ2-1, with D unclear. This CDR3 is 16 amino acids long. Germline V CDR1 and CDR2: SGHTA, FQGTGA. With 2 bases removed from V and 0 bases from J, the gap between germline ends came to 11 bases. The CDR3 coding sequence is TGTGCCAGCAGCTTAGGAGTCCTGAGCTCCTACAATGAGCAGTTCTTC. This translates into CASSLGVLSSYNEQFF.

This clonotype appeared many times. The chain links TRBV25-1 to TRBJ2-3; TRBD2 aligns across 11 bases. This CDR3 spans 16 amino acids. V shed 4 bases, J shed 3 bases, and the junction held 6 bases outside the gene matches. From germline, CDR1 is MGHDK and CDR2 SYGVNS. The CDR3 reads CASSALLAGVTDTQYF. In DNA form, the CDR3 reads TGTGCCAGCAGTGCGCTACTAGCGGGGGTAACAGATACGCAGTATTTT. The whole variable domain, remainder taken from reference TRBV25-1 and TRBJ2-3, is EADIYQTPRYLVIGTGKKITLECSQTMGHDKMYWYQQDPGMELHLIHYSYGVNSTEKGDLSSESTVSRIRTEHFPLTLESARPSHTSQYLCASSALLAGVTDTQYFGPGTRLTVL.

This clonotype was seen many times. The chain uses TRBV19 and TRBJ1-2, with 8 nucleotides matching TRBD1. V lost 6 bases and J lost 2; bases outside the gene matches: 8. CDR1 is LNHDA, CDR2 SQIVND, per germline (reference sequence). The CDR3 runs 15 residues. The CDR3 DNA reads TGTGCCAGTAGATCCCGGACAGGGTCGAACTATGGCTACACCTTC. Amino acid sequence: CASRSRTGSNYGYTF. Combining the CDR3 with reference TRBV19 and TRBJ1-2 gives the whole variable domain DGGITQSPKYLFRKEGQNVTLSCEQNLNHDAMYWYRQDPGQGLRLIYYSQIVNDFQKGDIAEGYSVSREKKESFPLTVTSAQKNPTAFYLCASRSRTGSNYGYTFGSGTRLTVV.

This clonotype was counted only a few times. The genes are TRBV5-1 and TRBJ2-3; 11 bases line up with TRBD2. The junction had 12 bases not matched to a gene; V was cut back by 6 bases and J by 0 bases. CDR3 length: 18 amino acids. Looked up from germline, CDR1 is SGHRS and CDR2 is YFSETQ. The CDR3: CASKSGSGGDLSTDTQYF. CDR3 nucleotide sequence: TGCGCCAGCAAATCTGGTAGCGGGGGGGACTTGAGCACAGATACGCAGTATTTT.

In its sample, this clonotype was seen a few times. The chain uses TRBV6-5 and TRBJ2-3, with D hard to call. In germline, CDR1 is MNHEY, CDR2 SVGAGI. Trimming stripped 2 bases from V and 2 bases from J, with 11 bases between. The CDR3 extends over 15 amino acids. CDR3 sequence (DNA): TGTGCCAGCAGTTACAATCCAGCAGCCACAGATACGCAGTATTTT. Translation gives CASSYNPAATDTQYF.

This clonotype was seen only once. This may be a read error: a much more frequent sequence differs by one nucleotide. The genes are TRBV10-3 and TRBJ2-1; D is undetermined. CDR3 length equals 12 residues. Germline V lookup: CDR1 ENHRY, CDR2 SYGVKD. The CDR3 coding sequence is TGTGCCATCAGTAGTGGTGGGAATGAGCACTTCTTC. This codes for CAISSGGNEHFF.

This clonotype was found many times. V gene TRBV5-1 combines with J gene TRBJ1-2; D gene unclear. The V end lost 4 bases, the J end lost 3 bases, and 19 bases lay between the germline ends. The CDR3 runs 16 residues. CDR1 is SGHRS, CDR2 YFSETQ, per germline. The CDR3 protein is CASSPSPATLDYGYTF. Here the CDR3 DNA reads TGCGCCAGCAGCCCATCTCCCGCGACTTTAGACTATGGCTACACCTTC.

The genes are TRBV9 and TRBJ2-3, with D perhaps TRBD1 (6 bases). Trimming pared 4 bases from V and 6 bases from J, leaving 9 bases between. Germline assignment: CDR1 SGDLS and CDR2 YYNGEE. The CDR3 contains 12 residues. CDR3 in DNA: TGTGCCAGCAGCACGAGGGGGGATACGCAGTATTTT. Translating it yields CASSTRGDTQYF.

J is TRBJ1-6 and V is TRBV7-9; D is uncertain. This CDR3 contains 15 residues. CDR1 is SEHNR, CDR2 FQNEAQ, per germline (reference sequence). Trimming took off 1 base at V and 13 bases at J, with 17 bases between the two ends. CDR3 nucleotide sequence: TGTGCCAGCAGCTTAGGAGCAGGACGGCCGGGGCCCCTCCACTTT. Protein sequence: CASSLGAGRPGPLHF.

This clonotype was recorded at least ten times. The chain links TRBV20-1 to TRBJ2-7; tentative D call: TRBD2 (7 bases). CDR3 length: 12 amino acids. Looked up from germline, CDR1 is DFQATT and CDR2 is SNEGSKA (reference sequence). The V gene lost 7 bases and the J gene lost 3 bases, with 13 bases spanning the gap. The CDR3 sequence: CSGGGGSYEQYF. DNA of the CDR3: TGCAGTGGTGGGGGGGGCAGCTACGAGCAGTACTTC.

This clonotype has a handful of counts. The J gene is TRBJ1-2, the V gene TRBV7-2, with D hard to call. The germline gives CDR1 SGHTA, CDR2 FQGNSA. This CDR3 has 11 residues. V lost 2 bases and J 8 bases, leaving 6 bases between the germline ends. CDR3 bases: TGTGCCAGCAGCTTATTCGTGGGCTACACCTTC. It yields the protein CASSLFVGYTF.

V is TRBV12-3 or TRBV12-4 and J is TRBJ2-5, with D maybe TRBD1 (6 bases). V was trimmed by 5 bases and J by 5 bases, leaving 18 bases between them. CDR3 length equals 15 residues. The CDR3 spells CASSLQDSEGETQYF. In DNA, the CDR3 is TGTGCCAGCAGTCTCCAGGACAGCGAGGGGGAGACCCAGTACTTC.

This clonotype was seen a handful of times. The rearrangement links TRBV20-1 to TRBJ1-3, with D possibly TRBD1 on 5 matching bases. CDR1 and CDR2 from the germline V gene are DFQATT and SNEGSKA (reference sequence). The CDR3 runs 14 residues. With 5 bases removed from V and 0 bases from J, the gap between germline ends came to 11 bases. This CDR3 reads CSARDGHSGNTIYF. CDR3 DNA: TGCAGTGCTCGGGACGGCCACTCTGGAAACACCATATATTTT.

There are a few counts of this clonotype. The rearrangement joins TRBV20-1 to TRBJ2-1; 7 positions match TRBD2. V shed 6 bases, J shed 4 bases, and the junction held 9 bases outside the gene matches. The CDR3 has 14 residues. Germline assignment: CDR1 DFQATT and CDR2 SNEGSKA (reference sequence). CDR3 amino acids: CSARDYLRYNEQFF. The CDR3 DNA is TGCAGTGCACGGGACTACCTAAGGTACAATGAGCAGTTCTTC.

The table lists this clonotype with a few counts. V usage is TRBV5-5 and J usage is TRBJ1-5; D is possibly TRBD1 (6 bases). This CDR3 contains 15 residues. Deletions cut 4 bases from V and 7 bases from J, with 18 bases between. CDR1 and CDR2 (germline): SGHKS, YYEKEE (reference sequence). Here the CDR3 reads CASSPGVNRVQPQHF. Written as DNA, the CDR3 is TGTGCCAGCAGCCCAGGCGTAAACAGGGTACAGCCCCAGCATTTT.

The chain recombines TRBV18 with TRBJ2-2; D might be TRBD2 (5 bases). V was trimmed by 4 bases and J by 4 bases, leaving 7 bases between them. This CDR3 has 13 residues. Germline CDR1 and CDR2: KGHSH and LQKENI. CDR3 sequence (DNA): TGTGCCAGCTCACAGAGCGGCACCGGGGAGCTGTTTTTT. Translated: CASSQSGTGELFF. The full variable domain, with the rest looked up from reference TRBV18 and TRBJ2-2, is NAGVMQNPRHLVRRRGQEARLRCSPMKGHSHVYWYRQLPEEGLKFMVYLQKENIIDESGMPKERFSAEFPKEGPSILRIQQVVRGDSAAYFCASSQSGTGELFFGEGSRLTVL.

The sample holds a few counts of this clonotype. The chain has TRBV9 and TRBJ1-3, with D possibly TRBD1 on 5 matching bases. The CDR3 runs to 14 residues. V lost 5 bases, J lost 2 bases, and 11 bases lay in between. Per germline, CDR1 SGDLS and CDR2 YYNGEE. The CDR3 region is CASSEWDAGNTIYF. The CDR3 nucleotides read TGTGCCAGCAGTGAATGGGACGCTGGAAACACCATATATTTT.

The genes are TRBV13 and TRBJ1-3; D is uncertain. V gave up 4 bases and J gave up 0 bases, with 10 bases separating them. The CDR3 is made up of 15 amino acids. Germline V gene sequence: CDR1 PRHDT, CDR2 FYEKMQ (reference sequence). The CDR3 bases are TGTGCCAGCAGCTGGCTAAAAGCCTCTGGAAACACCATATATTTT. Its translation is CASSWLKASGNTIYF.

The V and J genes are TRBV6-2 or TRBV6-3 and TRBJ2-7, with 14 bases matching TRBD2. V trimming: 2 bases; J trimming: 6 bases; junction bases outside the gene matches: 9. The germline V gene encodes CDR1 MNHEY and CDR2 SVGEGT. The CDR3 runs to 17 residues. The CDR3 loop is CASSYAGLAGASIEQYF. DNA of the CDR3: TGTGCCAGCAGTTACGCGGGACTAGCGGGAGCTTCAATCGAGCAGTACTTC.

This clonotype was observed many times. The chain has TRBV20-1 and TRBJ2-3; tentatively, D is TRBD1 (6 bases). Germline values: CDR1 DFQATT, CDR2 SNEGSKA (reference sequence). The CDR3 covers 14 residues. The germline V and J ends were trimmed by 1 base and 3 bases, with 11 bases remaining between them. CDR3 residues: CSARGGGWTDTQYF. DNA of the CDR3: TGCAGTGCTAGAGGAGGGGGTTGGACAGATACGCAGTATTTT.

The chain recombines TRBV11-2 with TRBJ2-1; D is possibly TRBD2 (5 bases). Germline CDR1 is SGHAT and CDR2 is FQNNGV. The CDR3 loop spans 18 amino acids. V was shortened by 5 bases and J by 0 bases, with 20 bases between the two germline ends. CDR3: CASSPVMDFRSSYNEQFF. CDR3 coding DNA: TGTGCCAGCAGCCCCGTGATGGACTTCCGTAGCTCCTACAATGAGCAGTTCTTC.

The sample holds many counts of this clonotype. The gene calls are TRBV5-1 and TRBJ2-5; 9 bases fit TRBD1. The length of the CDR3 is 14 residues. V gave up 1 base and J gave up 4 bases; unmatched junction bases: 2. Looked up from germline, CDR1 is SGHRS and CDR2 is YFSETQ. Written as DNA, the CDR3 is TGCGCCAGCAGCTTGCTGGGACAGGGAGAGACCCAGTACTTC. As protein: CASSLLGQGETQYF.

This clonotype was seen a handful of times. The chain recombines TRBV6-2 or TRBV6-3 with TRBJ1-1, with D possibly matching TRBD1 (6 bases). The CDR3 is 15 residues long. Germline V lookup: CDR1 MNHEY, CDR2 SVGEGT. The V end lost 8 bases, the J end lost 0 bases, and 16 bases lay between the germline ends. The CDR3 loop reads CASSARGPMNTEAFF. CDR3 nucleotide sequence: TGTGCCAGCTCGGCGCGGGGGCCCATGAACACTGAAGCTTTCTTT.

In this sample, this clonotype turned up many times. The J gene is TRBJ2-1, the V gene TRBV5-1; tentative D call: TRBD1 (5 bases). Trimming took 0 bases from V and 3 from J, leaving 7 bases between them. CDR1 and CDR2 from the germline V gene are SGHRS and YFSETQ. The CDR3 is 14 residues long. CDR3 amino acids: CASSLGQGYNEQFF. CDR3 DNA: TGCGCCAGCAGCTTGGGGCAGGGCTACAATGAGCAGTTCTTC.

CDR3 region: CASSLVLGQNTEAFF. CDR3 coding DNA: TGTGCCAGCAGTTTAGTTTTGGGTCAGAACACTGAAGCTTTCTTT. The J gene is TRBJ1-1, the V gene TRBV28; D is ambiguous. The CDR3 contains 15 residues. Per germline, CDR1 MDHEN and CDR2 SYDVKM. V gave up 2 bases and J gave up 1 base, with 11 bases separating them.

The chain recombines TRBV2 with TRBJ2-4, with D tentatively TRBD1 or TRBD2 (5 bases each). Germline lookup yields CDR1 SNHLY and CDR2 FYNNEI. This CDR3 region has 12 residues. V dropped 10 bases and J dropped 2 bases, with 9 bases sitting between them. Here the CDR3 reads CATRGPKNIQYF. CDR3 bases: TGTGCCACCCGGGGCCCCAAAAACATTCAGTACTTC.

This chain joins TRBV12-3 or TRBV12-4 and TRBJ2-3; 9 nucleotides align to TRBD2. V was clipped by 2 bases and J by 0 bases; unmatched bases: 3. The CDR3 covers 16 residues. CDR3 protein: CASSLRLAGSTDTQYF. CDR3 sequence (DNA): TGTGCCAGCAGTTTACGGCTAGCGGGGAGCACAGATACGCAGTATTTT.

This clonotype has more than one count but fewer than ten. V and J are TRBV11-2 and TRBJ2-7, with a possible D match to TRBD2 (7 bases). V was trimmed by 1 base and J by 3 bases, leaving 22 bases between them. The germline CDR1 and CDR2 sequences are SGHAT and FQNNGV. This CDR3 contains 18 residues. In nucleotides, the CDR3 is TGTGCCAGCAGCTTAGGGGGGGGCGGGGCCAGGGTTAGCTACGAGCAGTACTTC. Translation gives CASSLGGGGARVSYEQYF.